A single sample is the source of the 19 T cell receptor beta chains below, sequenced in a study of beta chain features in type 1 diabetes. The study reverse transcribed the entire isolated RNA, so it sequenced expressed TCRB transcripts. Clones were sequenced by immunoSEQ multiplex PCR, and TCRdb holds only the in-frame ones, with some missing. The table has around 710,000 clones, under 15% seen once. Study-wide results and caveats: Shorter TCRB CDR3s, moderately but significantly so, were found in Type 1 diabetes patients in all four CD4+ subsets.

These receptors lack a known antigen. Sequences were obtained from naive CD4+ T cells from blood. Receptors originate from a man aged 25-45 years with type 1 diabetes.

The rearrangement joins TRBV4-2 to TRBJ2-5; D remains unclear. V shed 1 base and J shed 6 bases, with 9 bases lying between them. This CDR3 is 13 amino acids long. CDR1 and CDR2 from the germline V gene are LGHNA and YNFKEQ. The CDR3 loop is CASSQGEDKTQYF. The DNA of the CDR3 is TGTGCCAGCAGCCAAGGAGAAGATAAGACCCAGTACTTC.

This chain uses TRBV7-8 with TRBJ2-1, with a possible D match to TRBD2 (6 bases). CDR3 length: 14 amino acids. Per germline, CDR1 SGHVS and CDR2 FQNEAQ. Deletions cut 1 base from V and 6 bases from J, with 10 bases between. CDR3 protein: CASSLGVGGNEQFF. The CDR3 DNA is TGTGCCAGCAGCTTAGGGGTCGGGGGCAATGAGCAGTTCTTC.

V usage is TRBV19 and J usage is TRBJ2-5; D not certain. Germline CDR1 LNHDA, CDR2 SQIVND (reference sequence). V was clipped by 7 bases and J by 4 bases, with 13 bases between them. There are 13 residues in the CDR3. The CDR3 nucleotides are TGTGCCAGTAACGGGTTACTCGGAGAGACCCAGTACTTC. It encodes CASNGLLGETQYF.

This clone was counted a few times. The chain combines TRBV2 with TRBJ2-7, with D perhaps matching TRBD1 (5 bases). The length of the CDR3 is 14 residues. Germline CDR1 is SNHLY and CDR2 is FYNNEI. V shed 2 bases and J shed 9 bases, with 17 bases lying between them. The CDR3 spells CASSEQGLLRGQYF. For the CDR3, the DNA is TGTGCCAGCAGTGAACAGGGCTTGCTACGAGGGCAGTACTTC.

This rearrangement joins TRBV4-1 to TRBJ1-3, with D possibly being TRBD1 (5 bases). The ends were cut back, 0 bases at V and 7 bases at J, with 13 bases in the middle. This CDR3 has 15 amino acids. Germline CDR1 and CDR2: MGHRA and YSYEKL. The CDR3 sequence: CASSQEGPGRNTIYF. In nucleotides, the CDR3 is TGCGCCAGCAGCCAAGAGGGACCAGGGAGGAACACCATATATTTT.

This clone was seen only a few times. The V call is TRBV30, the J call TRBJ2-2; 7 bases line up with TRBD1. CDR3 length: 14 residues. The germline CDR1 and CDR2 sequences are GTSNPN and SVGIG (reference sequence). V dropped 2 bases and J dropped 3; count of bases not matched to a gene: 3. In nucleotides, the CDR3 is TGTGCCTGGAGTAACAGGGGATACACCGGGGAGCTGTTTTTT. Amino acid sequence: CAWSNRGYTGELFF.

The chain links TRBV7-2 to TRBJ2-1; 12 positions match TRBD2. V dropped 1 base and J dropped 0; count of bases not matched to a gene: 4. The V gene's germline CDR1 is SGHTA and CDR2 FQGNSA. CDR3 length equals 18 residues. The CDR3 DNA sequence: TGTGCCAGCAGCTTAGGACTAGCGGGGGCGAGCTCCTACAATGAGCAGTTCTTC. It codes for CASSLGLAGASSYNEQFF.

This clone was picked up a small number of times. J is TRBJ2-7 and V is TRBV5-6, with TRBD2 matching over 15 bases. CDR3 size: 17 residues. Germline trimming cut 4 bases from V and 6 bases from J; bases unmatched to any gene: 11. CDR1 and CDR2 (germline): SGHDT, YYEEEE. The CDR3 region has the DNA TGTGCCAGCAGCCCCCGGACTAGCGGGGGGGTTACAGGCGAGCAGTACTTC. Amino acids: CASSPRTSGGVTGEQYF.

This sequence joins TRBV5-4 and TRBJ1-1; 8 positions match TRBD1. This CDR3 is 14 amino acids long. Per the germline V gene, CDR1 is SGHNT and CDR2 is YYREEE (reference sequence). The junction had 3 bases not matched to a gene; V was cut back by 4 bases and J by 1 base. The CDR3 DNA reads as TGTGCCAGCAGCCACGACAGGGGGAACACTGAAGCTTTCTTT. Its protein is CASSHDRGNTEAFF.

The chain joins TRBV29-1 to TRBJ2-1, with D tentatively TRBD2 (6 bases). The V end was cut by 3 bases, the J end by 4 bases, with 13 bases between. Germline V gene sequence: CDR1 SQVTM, CDR2 ANQGSEA. The CDR3 runs to 14 residues. CDR3 sequence: CSVDLARGYNEQFF. The CDR3 nucleotides read TGCAGCGTTGACTTAGCCCGGGGGTACAATGAGCAGTTCTTC.

The V gene is TRBV13, the J gene TRBJ2-2; D may correspond to TRBD1 or TRBD2 (5 bases each). CDR1 PRHDT and CDR2 FYEKMQ come from the germline V gene (reference sequence). The CDR3 is made up of 15 amino acids. The germline V and J ends were trimmed by 6 bases and 4 bases, with 15 bases remaining between them. CDR3 sequence reads: CASSAGRGITGELFF. DNA for the CDR3: TGTGCCAGCAGTGCGGGCCGGGGCATCACCGGGGAGCTGTTTTTT. The full variable domain, with the rest looked up from reference TRBV13 and TRBJ2-2, is AAGVIQSPRHLIKEKRETATLKCYPIPRHDTVYWYQQGPGQDPQFLISFYEKMQSDKGSIPDRFSAQQFSDYHSELNMSSLELGDSALYFCASSAGRGITGELFFGEGSRLTVL.

The DNA of the CDR3 is TGTGCCAGCAGCTCGGGACGGCATAGCAATCAGCCCCAGCATTTT. It translates to CASSSGRHSNQPQHF. The rearrangement links TRBV7-2 to TRBJ1-5; TRBD1 is a possible D gene (5 bases). This CDR3 contains 15 residues. V was pared by 4 bases and J by 0 bases, with 10 bases between. The germline V gene encodes CDR1 SGHTA and CDR2 FQGNSA.

This clone was seen a handful of times. Other nucleotide sequences from this sample produce the same CDR3. CDR3 protein: CASSLGNYGYTF. CDR3 coding DNA: TGTGCCAGCAGTTTAGGCAACTATGGCTACACCTTC. V usage is TRBV28 and J usage is TRBJ1-2; D not certain. CDR3 length: 12 amino acids. Between the trimmed V and J ends, which lost 2 bases and 2 bases, there was a span of 3 bases. From germline, CDR1 is MDHEN and CDR2 SYDVKM.

This clone turned up a few times. The chain is built from TRBV18 and TRBJ1-1; perhaps TRBD1 as D (5 bases). Germline V lookup: CDR1 KGHSH, CDR2 LQKENI. This CDR3 is 16 amino acids long. V lost 5 bases, J lost 3 bases, and 19 bases lay in between. CDR3 amino acids: CASSAQDLVGHTEAFF. CDR3 sequence (DNA): TGTGCCAGCTCAGCACAGGATTTGGTGGGACACACTGAAGCTTTCTTT.

The J gene is TRBJ2-5, the V gene TRBV2, with 8 positions matching TRBD2. V was clipped by 8 bases and J by 9 bases; unmatched bases: 8. The CDR3 sequence is 12 residues long. Germline V gene sequence: CDR1 SNHLY, CDR2 FYNNEI. The CDR3 nucleotides read TGTGCCAGCGCACTAGCGGAGGGGGCCCAGTACTTC. It encodes CASALAEGAQYF.

In its sample, this clone was seen a few times. The chain joins TRBV5-4 to TRBJ2-5, with D perhaps matching TRBD2 (6 bases). This CDR3 has 14 amino acids. Trimming removed 4 bases at V and 5 bases at J, with 15 bases between. CDR1 SGHNT and CDR2 YYREEE come from the germline V gene (reference sequence). The CDR3, as DNA: TGTGCCAGCAGCCGAGCGGGCCAAGGGGAGACCCAGTACTTC. Translated: CASSRAGQGETQYF. Full variable domain (rest looked up from reference TRBV5-4 and TRBJ2-5): ETGVTQSPTHLIKTRGQQVTLRCSSQSGHNTVSWYQQALGQGPQFIFQYYREEENGRGNFPPRFSGLQFPNYSSELNVNALELDDSALYLCASSRAGQGETQYFGPGTRLLVL.

A word on this clone: One end of the junction varies from germline; a read error may be responsible. V and J are TRBV5-4 and TRBJ1-4; D is possibly TRBD1 (5 bases). This CDR3 contains 10 residues. Germline V gene data show CDR1 as SGHNT and CDR2 as YYREEE (reference sequence). CDR3 coding DNA: TGTGCCAGCAGCCTCTCACGAGGGGTTTTT. Its translation is CASSLSRGVF.

The V and J genes are TRBV14 and TRBJ1-2, with D hard to call. CDR1 and CDR2 from the germline V gene are SGHDN and FVKESK. Between the trimmed V and J ends, which lost 3 bases and 4 bases, there was a span of 6 bases. This CDR3 has 12 amino acids. The CDR3 bases are TGTGCCAGCAGCCAGAGCCCCTATGGCTACACCTTC. This encodes CASSQSPYGYTF. The entire variable domain, with the rest obtained from reference TRBV14 and TRBJ1-2, is as follows: EAGVTQFPSHSVIEKGQTVTLRCDPISGHDNLYWYRRVMGKEIKFLLHFVKESKQDESGMPNNRFLAERTGGTYSTLKVQPAELEDSGVYFCASSQSPYGYTFGSGTRLTVV.

This clone appeared a few times. The rearrangement uses TRBV6-6 and TRBJ2-7, with 10 bases aligning to TRBD1. The CDR3 length is 15 residues. Germline V gives CDR1 MNHNY, CDR2 SVGAGI (reference sequence). Trimming removed 5 bases from V and 5 bases from J; junction bases left unmatched: 9. The CDR3 region has the DNA TGTGCCAGCAGTCCGACAGGGGGCGCGAGGAACGAGCAGTACTTC. Translated: CASSPTGGARNEQYF.